A single sample gave rise to the 31 T cell receptor beta chains below, sequenced in a study of monozygotic twins with inflammatory bowel disease (dated by TCRdb to the late 2010s). The library was built by means of 5' RACE. Sequencing used an Illumina HiSeq 2500. One entry per CDR3 protein sequence results from the TCRdb reprocessing of the reads, with DNA left out. The table for this sample records some 170,000 distinct CDR3 sequences. The leading ten clones occupy roughly 2.3% of the sample. Sequences were obtained from blood. The receptor set was obtained from a human donor with ulcerative colitis or Crohn's disease, or a healthy co-twin of an affected twin (not recorded which).

The chain recombines TRBV14 with TRBJ2-1; TCRdb names TRBD2, which stays unverified in the absence of DNA. Per the germline V gene, CDR1 is SGHDN and CDR2 is FVKESK. This CDR3 comprises 19 residues. The CDR3 reads CASSQDRGSGGSTYNEQFF.

The chain has TRBV12-3 or TRBV12-4 and TRBJ2-7. The CDR3 spans 12 residues. CDR3 loop: CASSYYSYEQYF.

This sequence joins TRBV18 and TRBJ2-7; TCRdb lists TRBD2, though no DNA is available to test this call. Germline CDR1 KGHSH, CDR2 LQKENI. The CDR3 is made up of 15 amino acids. The CDR3 here is CASSWGGDDSYEQYF.

The chain uses TRBV10-3 and TRBJ1-1. The CDR3 covers 12 residues. The V gene's germline CDR1 is ENHRY and CDR2 SYGVKD. CDR3: CAISEENTEAFF.

The genes are TRBV5-3 and TRBJ2-1. TRBV5-3 is assigned to the ORF class and has an uncertain function. The CDR3 is 15 residues long. CDR3 in amino acids: CARRHPAAEDNEQFF.

The chain uses TRBV4-3 and TRBJ2-7; TCRdb's D gene call, TRBD2, goes unchecked for lack of DNA. This CDR3 is 14 amino acids long. Germline V gives CDR1 LGHNA, CDR2 YSLEER. The CDR3 protein is CASSQDLAGREQYF.

CDR3 sequence: CSVVTGVAEQYF. The V gene is TRBV29-1, the J gene TRBJ2-7; TCRdb outputs TRBD1, but without DNA this stays unchecked. This CDR3 comprises 12 residues. CDR1 SQVTM and CDR2 ANQGSEA come from the germline V gene.

V gene TRBV5-4 combines with J gene TRBJ2-1. The CDR3 has 12 amino acids. Germline CDR1 SGHNT, CDR2 YYREEE (reference sequence). The CDR3 reads CASSLWGNEQFF.

This chain links TRBV21-1 with TRBJ1-1. TRBV21-1 is given as a pseudogene. The CDR3 is 15 amino acids. The chain's CDR3 is CASSSGWKTDTEAFF.

V gene TRBV24-1 combines with J gene TRBJ1-5. The CDR3 covers 16 residues. Germline V lookup: CDR1 KGHDR, CDR2 SFDVKD. CDR3 amino acids: CATSDTKEFSNQPQHF.

The chain is built from TRBV10-2 and TRBJ2-2; TCRdb's assignment of TRBD2 cannot be checked, as there is no DNA. This CDR3 contains 15 residues. CDR1 WSHSY and CDR2 SAAADI come from the germline V gene. The CDR3: CASSLAGADTGELFF.

The chain carries TRBV15 and TRBJ2-7; absent DNA, TCRdb's TRBD2 call cannot be checked. The CDR3 has 14 amino acids. Germline CDR1 LNHNV, CDR2 YYDKDF (reference sequence). The CDR3 loop is CATSLLVGSDSPGF.

The J gene is TRBJ2-2, the V gene TRBV5-4. The CDR3 loop spans 14 amino acids. Germline assignment: CDR1 SGHNT and CDR2 YYREEE (reference sequence). The CDR3 spells CASSLARGTGELFF.

The V call is TRBV7-9, the J call TRBJ2-1; lacking DNA, the TRBD2 call made by TCRdb goes unchecked. From germline, CDR1 is SEHNR and CDR2 FQNEAQ (reference sequence). This CDR3 spans 15 amino acids. The CDR3 here is CASSFILAGGNEQFF.

V usage is TRBV19 and J usage is TRBJ2-7; TCRdb indicates TRBD1, and absent DNA this call remains unverified. The length of the CDR3 is 15 residues. The germline CDR1 and CDR2 sequences are LNHDA and SQIVND (reference sequence). CDR3 region: CASSAGQGDSYEQYF.

The rearrangement joins TRBV7-9 to TRBJ2-3; as DNA is missing, the TRBD1 call by TCRdb cannot be tested. Germline CDR1 is SEHNR and CDR2 is FQNEAQ (reference sequence). The CDR3 is 16 residues long. The CDR3 is CASNPTDISASRVQYF.

The rearrangement links TRBV20-1 to TRBJ2-1. The CDR3 totals 14 residues. Per germline, CDR1 DFQATT and CDR2 SNEGSKA (reference sequence). This CDR3 reads CSARDSTDYNEQFF.

J is TRBJ1-5 and V is TRBV12-3 or TRBV12-4. The CDR3 totals 14 residues. The CDR3 region is CASSLVQGNQPQHF.

The chain has TRBV20-1 and TRBJ2-7; TCRdb indicates TRBD2, and absent DNA this call remains unverified. Germline V gives CDR1 DFQATT, CDR2 SNEGSKA (reference sequence). This CDR3 has 15 residues. The CDR3 here is CSADNPSGSTEEQYF.

The chain joins TRBV7-2 to TRBJ1-3. Germline CDR1 and CDR2: SGHTA and FQGNSA. The CDR3 contains 15 residues. This CDR3 is CASSLTAISGNTIYF.

V and J are TRBV5-1 and TRBJ1-4; TCRdb selects TRBD1, and the lack of DNA leaves this call unchecked. Per the germline V gene, CDR1 is SGHRS and CDR2 is YFSETQ. The CDR3 runs 13 residues. CDR3 in amino acids: CASSLRGTEKLFF.

The V call is TRBV18, the J call TRBJ2-5; TCRdb's D call of TRBD2 is untestable without DNA. Germline V gives CDR1 KGHSH, CDR2 LQKENI. CDR3 size: 15 residues. CDR3: CASSPIALAQETQYF.

The rearrangement joins TRBV25-1 to TRBJ2-7; the D call from TCRdb, TRBD1, cannot be confirmed without DNA. This CDR3 is built from 15 residues. Germline values: CDR1 MGHDK, CDR2 SYGVNS. The CDR3 region is CASSEYEGGGYEQYF.

This chain joins TRBV2 and TRBJ2-7. Germline V gene data show CDR1 as SNHLY and CDR2 as FYNNEI. This CDR3 has 15 residues. CDR3 amino acids: CASSERVVLFREQYF.

The chain carries TRBV4-2 and TRBJ2-7; the D call of TRBD1 rests on TCRdb alone, since no DNA is present to check it. The CDR3 covers 14 residues. Germline CDR1 and CDR2: LGHNA and YNFKEQ. The CDR3 sequence: CASSLRDSDYEQYF.

The J gene is TRBJ2-7, the V gene TRBV29-1. The germline V gene has CDR1 SQVTM and CDR2 ANQGSEA. This CDR3 region has 13 residues. CDR3 loop: CSVDYDGSYEQYF.

This chain connects TRBV6-1 to TRBJ2-7; TCRdb picks TRBD1, but there is no DNA to check that call. The V gene's germline CDR1 is MNHNS and CDR2 SASEGT. This CDR3 contains 15 residues. The CDR3 protein is CASTEMGQGSYEQYF.

The rearrangement uses TRBV20-1 and TRBJ1-4; TCRdb reports TRBD1, a call that lacks DNA to check it against. The germline gives CDR1 DFQATT, CDR2 SNEGSKA (reference sequence). The CDR3 is 17 residues long. The CDR3 loop reads CSVLIADRDHINEKLFF.

This chain joins TRBV20-1 and TRBJ2-3; TCRdb selects TRBD2, and the lack of DNA leaves this call unchecked. The CDR3 is 14 amino acids. From germline, CDR1 is DFQATT and CDR2 SNEGSKA (reference sequence). CDR3 protein: CSATTSGTQSTQYF.

This chain's CDR3 is CASSVHGGGLGNYGYTF. V gene TRBV6-1 combines with J gene TRBJ1-2; TCRdb's D gene call, TRBD1, goes unchecked for lack of DNA. Germline-derived CDR1 and CDR2 are MNHNS and SASEGT. The CDR3 runs 17 residues.

The chain employs TRBV20-1 and TRBJ1-6; TCRdb picks TRBD1, but there is no DNA to check that call. CDR1 is DFQATT and CDR2 is SNEGSKA in the germline V gene (reference sequence). The CDR3 is made up of 15 amino acids. CDR3 protein: CSARDHGTGGSPLHF.